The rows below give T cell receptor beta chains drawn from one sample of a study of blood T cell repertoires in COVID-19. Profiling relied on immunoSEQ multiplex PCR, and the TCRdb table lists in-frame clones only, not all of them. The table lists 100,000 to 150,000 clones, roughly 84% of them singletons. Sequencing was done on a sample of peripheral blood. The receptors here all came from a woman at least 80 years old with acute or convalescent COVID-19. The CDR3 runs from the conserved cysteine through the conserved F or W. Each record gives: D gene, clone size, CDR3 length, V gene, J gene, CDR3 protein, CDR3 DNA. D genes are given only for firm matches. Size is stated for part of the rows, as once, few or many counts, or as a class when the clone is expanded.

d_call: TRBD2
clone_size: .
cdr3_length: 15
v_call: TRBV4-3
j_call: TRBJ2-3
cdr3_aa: CASRSRAGGTDTQYF
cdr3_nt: TGCGCCAGCAGATCGAGAGCGGGGGGGACAGATACGCAGTATTTT

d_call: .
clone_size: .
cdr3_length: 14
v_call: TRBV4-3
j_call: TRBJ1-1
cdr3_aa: CASSQVLSSTEAFF
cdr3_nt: TGCGCCAGCAGCCAAGTACTATCTTCGACTGAAGCTTTCTTT

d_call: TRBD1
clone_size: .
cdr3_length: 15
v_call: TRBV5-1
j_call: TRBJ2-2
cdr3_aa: CASSTQGGDTGELFF
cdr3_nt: TGCGCCAGCAGCACACAGGGGGGTGACACCGGGGAGCTGTTTTTT

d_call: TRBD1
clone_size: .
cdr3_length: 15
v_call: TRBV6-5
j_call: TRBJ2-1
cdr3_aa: CASRKGDRGQNEQFF
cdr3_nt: TGTGCCAGCAGAAAGGGGGACAGGGGGCAGAATGAGCAGTTCTTC

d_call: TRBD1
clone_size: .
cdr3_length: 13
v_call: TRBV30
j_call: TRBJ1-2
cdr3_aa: CAWGTGTYYGYTF
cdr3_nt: TGTGCCTGGGGGACAGGGACATACTATGGCTACACCTTC

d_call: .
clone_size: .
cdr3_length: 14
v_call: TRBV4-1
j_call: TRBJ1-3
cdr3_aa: CASSQASSGNTIYF
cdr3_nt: TGCGCCAGCAGCCAAGCCAGCTCTGGAAACACCATATATTTT

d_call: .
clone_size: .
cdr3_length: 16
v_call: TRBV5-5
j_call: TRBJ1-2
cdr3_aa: CASSLDPGAQTSGYTF
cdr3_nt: TGTGCCAGCAGCTTGGATCCAGGGGCCCAGACGAGTGGCTACACCTTC

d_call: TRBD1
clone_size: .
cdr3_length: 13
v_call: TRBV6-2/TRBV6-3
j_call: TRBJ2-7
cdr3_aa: CASSYDRGDEQYF
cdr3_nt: TGTGCCAGCAGTTACGACAGGGGGGACGAGCAGTACTTC

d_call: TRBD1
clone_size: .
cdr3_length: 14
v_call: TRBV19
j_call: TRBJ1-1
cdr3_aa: CASSADRGRTEAFF
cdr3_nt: TGTGCCAGTAGTGCCGACAGGGGACGAACTGAAGCTTTCTTT

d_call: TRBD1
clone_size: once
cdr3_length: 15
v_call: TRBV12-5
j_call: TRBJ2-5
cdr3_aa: CASGVQGAAQETQYF
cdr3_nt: TGTGCTAGTGGCGTACAGGGGGCCGCGCAAGAGACCCAGTACTTC

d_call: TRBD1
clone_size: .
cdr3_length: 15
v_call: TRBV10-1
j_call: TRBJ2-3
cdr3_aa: CASSRQGSSTDTQYF
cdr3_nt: TGCGCCAGCAGTCGACAGGGCAGTAGCACAGATACGCAGTATTTT

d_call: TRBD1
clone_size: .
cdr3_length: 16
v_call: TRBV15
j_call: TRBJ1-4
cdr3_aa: CATSRDRRQGVGKLFF
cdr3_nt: TGTGCCACCAGCAGAGATCGGCGGCAGGGGGTAGGAAAACTGTTTTTT

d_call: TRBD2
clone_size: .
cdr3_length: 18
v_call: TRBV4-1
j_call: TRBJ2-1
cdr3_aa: CASSQRGLADNLRGEQFF
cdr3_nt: TGCGCCAGCAGCCAACGAGGACTAGCGGACAACCTCAGGGGTGAGCAGTTCTTC

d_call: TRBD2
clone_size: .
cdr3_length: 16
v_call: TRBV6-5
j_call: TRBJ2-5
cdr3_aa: CASSYLSSGGAETQYF
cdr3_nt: TGTGCCAGCAGTTACCTCTCTAGCGGGGGGGCGGAGACCCAGTACTTC

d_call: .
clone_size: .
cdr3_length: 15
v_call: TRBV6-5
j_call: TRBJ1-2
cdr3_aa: CASRTGWARGYGYTF
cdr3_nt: TGTGCCAGCAGAACGGGCTGGGCTAGGGGCTATGGCTACACCTTC

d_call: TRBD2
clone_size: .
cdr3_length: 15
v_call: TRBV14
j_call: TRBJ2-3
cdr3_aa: CASSPTSGRGDTQYF
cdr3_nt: TGTGCCAGCAGCCCGACTAGCGGGAGGGGAGATACGCAGTATTTT

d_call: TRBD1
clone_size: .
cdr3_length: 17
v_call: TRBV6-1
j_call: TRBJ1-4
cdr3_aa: CASSEEGRGVTNEKLFF
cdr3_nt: TGTGCCAGCAGTGAAGAGGGCAGGGGGGTAACTAATGAAAAACTGTTTTTT

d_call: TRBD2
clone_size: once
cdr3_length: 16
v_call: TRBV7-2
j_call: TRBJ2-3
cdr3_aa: CASSLMILAGADTQYF
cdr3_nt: TGTGCCAGCAGCTTAATGATCCTAGCGGGAGCAGATACGCAGTATTTT

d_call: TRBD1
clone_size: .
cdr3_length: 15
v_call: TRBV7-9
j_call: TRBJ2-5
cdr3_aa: CASSLGDRALETQYF
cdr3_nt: TGTGCCAGCAGCTTAGGGGACAGGGCTTTGGAGACCCAGTACTTC

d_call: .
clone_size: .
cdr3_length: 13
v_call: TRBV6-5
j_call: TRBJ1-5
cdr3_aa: CASSTRQNQPQHF
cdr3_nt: TGTGCCAGCAGCACACGACAGAATCAGCCCCAGCATTTT

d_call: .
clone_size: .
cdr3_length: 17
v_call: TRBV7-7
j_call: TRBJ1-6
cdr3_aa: CASSLESADFNNSPLHF
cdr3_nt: TGTGCCAGCAGCTTAGAATCGGCAGACTTCAATAATTCACCCCTCCACTTT

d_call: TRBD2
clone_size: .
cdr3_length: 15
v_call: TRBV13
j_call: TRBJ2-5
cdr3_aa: CASSPRLAGQETQYF
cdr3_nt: TGTGCCAGCAGCCCGAGACTAGCGGGCCAAGAGACCCAGTACTTC

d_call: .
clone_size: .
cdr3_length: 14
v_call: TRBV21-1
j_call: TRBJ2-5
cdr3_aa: CASRMDRGIETQYF
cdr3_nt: TGTGCCAGCAGAATGGACAGGGGGATCGAGACCCAGTACTTC

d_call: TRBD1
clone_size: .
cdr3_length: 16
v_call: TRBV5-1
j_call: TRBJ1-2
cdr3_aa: CASRRGWDRVEEGYTF
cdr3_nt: TGCGCCAGCAGGAGGGGATGGGACAGGGTGGAGGAAGGCTACACCTTC

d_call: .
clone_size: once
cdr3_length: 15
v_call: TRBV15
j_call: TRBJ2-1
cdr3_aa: CATSRDPDNHNEQFF
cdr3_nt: TGTGCCACCAGCAGAGATCCGGACAACCACAATGAGCAGTTCTTC

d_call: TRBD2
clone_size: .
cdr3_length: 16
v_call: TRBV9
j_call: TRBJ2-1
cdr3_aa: CASSPLGSGAYNEQFF
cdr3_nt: TGTGCCAGCAGCCCCCTGGGTAGCGGGGCGTACAATGAGCAGTTCTTC

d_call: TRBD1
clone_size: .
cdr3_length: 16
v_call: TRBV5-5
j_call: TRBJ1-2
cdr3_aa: CASSQIDRVAANGYTF
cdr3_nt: TGTGCCAGCAGCCAAATTGACAGGGTGGCTGCTAATGGCTACACCTTC

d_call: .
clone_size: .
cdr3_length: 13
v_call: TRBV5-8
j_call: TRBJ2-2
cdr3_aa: CASSSRVNGELFF
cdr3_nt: TGTGCCAGCAGTTCCAGGGTTAACGGGGAGCTGTTTTTT

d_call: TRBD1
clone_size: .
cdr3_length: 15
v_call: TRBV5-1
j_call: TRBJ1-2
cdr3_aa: CASSLGGQGINGYTF
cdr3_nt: TGCGCCAGCAGCTTGGGAGGACAGGGGATTAATGGCTACACCTTC

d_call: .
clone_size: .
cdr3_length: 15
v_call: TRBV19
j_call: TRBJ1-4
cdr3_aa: CASSTSRGTNEKLFF
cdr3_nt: TGTGCCAGTAGTACCTCCCGGGGTACTAATGAAAAACTGTTTTTT

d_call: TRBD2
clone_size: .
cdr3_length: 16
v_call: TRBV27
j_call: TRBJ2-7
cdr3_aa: CASSNPGTSGAYEQYF
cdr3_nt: TGTGCCAGCAGTAATCCCGGGACTAGCGGGGCCTACGAGCAGTACTTC

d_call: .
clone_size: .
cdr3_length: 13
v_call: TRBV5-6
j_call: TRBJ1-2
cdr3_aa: CASSFGGTYGYTF
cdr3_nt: TGTGCCAGCAGCTTTGGGGGGACCTATGGCTACACCTTC

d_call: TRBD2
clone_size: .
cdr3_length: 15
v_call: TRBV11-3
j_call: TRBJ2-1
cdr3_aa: CASSLGLAGPHEQFF
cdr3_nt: TGTGCCAGCAGCTTAGGGCTAGCGGGCCCCCATGAGCAGTTCTTC

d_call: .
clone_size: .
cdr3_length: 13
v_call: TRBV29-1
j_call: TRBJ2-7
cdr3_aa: CSVGTGGGHEQYF
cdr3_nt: TGCAGCGTTGGGACGGGAGGGGGCCACGAGCAGTACTTC

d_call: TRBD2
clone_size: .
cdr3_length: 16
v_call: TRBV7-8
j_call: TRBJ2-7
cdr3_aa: CASSLVHRGGNDEQYF
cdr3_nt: TGTGCCAGCAGCTTAGTACACCGGGGAGGGAACGACGAGCAGTACTTC

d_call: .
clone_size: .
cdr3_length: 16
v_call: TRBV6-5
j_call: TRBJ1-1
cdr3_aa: CASSYGTGYANTEAFF
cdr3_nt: TGTGCCAGCAGTTACGGTACAGGGTATGCGAACACTGAAGCTTTCTTT

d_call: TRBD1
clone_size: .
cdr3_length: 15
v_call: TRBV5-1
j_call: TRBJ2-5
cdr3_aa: CASSLAPGQIETQYF
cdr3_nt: TGCGCCAGCAGCTTGGCCCCGGGACAGATAGAGACCCAGTACTTC

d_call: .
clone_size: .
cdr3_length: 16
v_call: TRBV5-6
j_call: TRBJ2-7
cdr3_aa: CASSLAVAGIAYEQYF
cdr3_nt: TGTGCCAGCAGCTTGGCCGTTGCGGGGATTGCCTACGAGCAGTACTTC

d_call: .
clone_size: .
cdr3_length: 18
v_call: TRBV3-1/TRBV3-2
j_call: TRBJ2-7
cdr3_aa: CASSQDGLGRQWFYEQYF
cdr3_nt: TGTGCCAGCAGCCAAGATGGATTGGGTAGACAGTGGTTCTACGAGCAGTACTTC

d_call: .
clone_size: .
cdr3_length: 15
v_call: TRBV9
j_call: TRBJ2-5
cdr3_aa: CASSVRGTAPETQYF
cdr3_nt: TGTGCCAGCAGCGTAAGGGGGACGGCCCCAGAGACCCAGTACTTC

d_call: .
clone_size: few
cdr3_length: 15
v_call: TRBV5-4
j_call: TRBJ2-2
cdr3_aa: CASSFNRANTGELFF
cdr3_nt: TGTGCCAGCAGCTTTAACAGGGCAAACACCGGGGAGCTGTTTTTT

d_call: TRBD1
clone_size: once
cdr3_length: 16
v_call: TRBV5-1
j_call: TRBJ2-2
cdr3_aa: CASSSAGTGGSGELFF
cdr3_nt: TGCGCCAGCAGCTCGGCCGGAACAGGGGGTTCCGGGGAGCTGTTTTTT

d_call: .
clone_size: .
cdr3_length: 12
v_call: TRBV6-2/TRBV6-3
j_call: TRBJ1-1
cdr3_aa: CASSFTTGEAFF
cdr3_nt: TGTGCCAGCAGTTTTACCACAGGGGAAGCTTTCTTT

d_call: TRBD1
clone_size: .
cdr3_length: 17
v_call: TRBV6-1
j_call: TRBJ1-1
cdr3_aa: CASSEARGRGLATEAFF
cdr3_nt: TGTGCCAGCAGTGAAGCGCGGGGCAGGGGGCTTGCCACTGAAGCTTTCTTT

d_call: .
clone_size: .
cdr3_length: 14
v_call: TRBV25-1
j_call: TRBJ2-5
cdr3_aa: CASSEFGGQETQYF
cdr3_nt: TGTGCCAGCAGTGAATTCGGGGGCCAAGAGACCCAGTACTTC

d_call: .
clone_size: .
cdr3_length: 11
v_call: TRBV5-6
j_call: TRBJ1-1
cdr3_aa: CASSSDTEAFF
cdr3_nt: TGTGCCAGCAGCTCTGACACTGAAGCTTTCTTT

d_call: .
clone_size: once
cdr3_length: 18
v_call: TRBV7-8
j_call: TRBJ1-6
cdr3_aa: CASSLAVDRTSYNSPLHF
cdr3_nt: TGTGCCAGCAGCTTAGCGGTGGACAGAACCTCCTATAATTCACCCCTCCACTTT

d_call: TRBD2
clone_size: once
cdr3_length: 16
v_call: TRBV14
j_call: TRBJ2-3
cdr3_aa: CASSPGRLAHTDTQYF
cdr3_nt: TGTGCCAGCAGCCCGGGGAGACTAGCGCACACAGATACGCAGTATTTT

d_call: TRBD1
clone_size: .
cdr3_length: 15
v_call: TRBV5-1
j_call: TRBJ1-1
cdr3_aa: CASSSRQGVNTEAFF
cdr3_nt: TGCGCCAGCAGCTCGCGACAGGGGGTGAACACTGAAGCTTTCTTT

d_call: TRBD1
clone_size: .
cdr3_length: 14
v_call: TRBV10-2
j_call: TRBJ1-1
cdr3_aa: CASRETGVGTEAFF
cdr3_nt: TGCGCCAGCAGAGAGACAGGGGTTGGCACTGAAGCTTTCTTT

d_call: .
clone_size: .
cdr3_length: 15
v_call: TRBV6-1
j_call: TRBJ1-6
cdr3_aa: CASSERGGRNSPLHF
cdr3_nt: TGTGCCAGCAGTGAAAGGGGGGGGCGGAATTCACCCCTCCACTTT

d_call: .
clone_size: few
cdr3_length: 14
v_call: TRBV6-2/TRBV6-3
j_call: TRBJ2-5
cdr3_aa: CASSYPDSVGTQYF
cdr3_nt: TGTGCCAGCAGTTACCCGGACAGCGTAGGGACCCAGTACTTC

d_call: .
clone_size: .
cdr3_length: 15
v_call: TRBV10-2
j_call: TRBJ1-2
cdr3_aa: CATYFGKGANYGYTF
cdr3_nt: TGCGCCACCTACTTTGGGAAGGGGGCTAACTATGGCTACACCTTC

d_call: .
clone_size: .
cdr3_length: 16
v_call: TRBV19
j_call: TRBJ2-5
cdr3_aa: CASSIGFGQTQETQYF
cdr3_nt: TGTGCCAGTAGTATTGGCTTCGGACAGACACAAGAGACCCAGTACTTC